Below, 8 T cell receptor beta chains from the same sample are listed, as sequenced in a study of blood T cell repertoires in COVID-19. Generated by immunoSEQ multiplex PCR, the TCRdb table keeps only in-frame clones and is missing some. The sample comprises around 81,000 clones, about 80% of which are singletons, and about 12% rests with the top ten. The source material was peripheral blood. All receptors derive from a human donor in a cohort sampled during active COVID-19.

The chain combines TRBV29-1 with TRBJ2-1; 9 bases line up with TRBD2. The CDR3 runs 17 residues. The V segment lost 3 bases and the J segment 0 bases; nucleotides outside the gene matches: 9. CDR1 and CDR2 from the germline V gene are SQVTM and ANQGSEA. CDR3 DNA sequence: TGCAGCGTTGATGAGCGGGGGGCTATGAACTCCTACAATGAGCAGTTCTTC. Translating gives CSVDERGAMNSYNEQFF.

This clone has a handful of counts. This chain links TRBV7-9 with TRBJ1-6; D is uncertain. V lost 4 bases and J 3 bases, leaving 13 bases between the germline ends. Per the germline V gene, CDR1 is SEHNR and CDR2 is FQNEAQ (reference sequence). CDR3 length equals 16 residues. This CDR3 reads CASSSPTRFYNSPLHF. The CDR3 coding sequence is TGTGCCAGCAGCTCGCCGACGAGGTTCTATAATTCACCCCTCCACTTT. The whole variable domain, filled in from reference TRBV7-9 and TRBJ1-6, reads DTGVSQNPRHKITKRGQNVTFRCDPISEHNRLYWYRQTLGQGPEFLTYFQNEAQLEKSRLLSDRFSAERPKGSFSTLEIQRTEQGDSAMYLCASSSPTRFYNSPLHFGNGTRLTVT.

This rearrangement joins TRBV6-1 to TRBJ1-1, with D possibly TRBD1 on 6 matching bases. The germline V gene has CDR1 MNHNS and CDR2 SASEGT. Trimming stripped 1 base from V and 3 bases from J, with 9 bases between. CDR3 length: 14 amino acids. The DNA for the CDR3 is TGTGCCAGCAGTGAAGAAGGGGGTTACACTGAAGCTTTCTTT. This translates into CASSEEGGYTEAFF.

CDR3: CASSLQQGSVQPQHF. CDR3 coding DNA: TGTGCCAGCAGCCTGCAACAGGGTTCCGTTCAGCCCCAGCATTTT. V and J are TRBV5-6 and TRBJ1-5, with D possibly being TRBD1 (6 bases). The V gene lost 4 bases and the J gene lost 6 bases, with 17 bases spanning the gap. From germline, CDR1 is SGHDT and CDR2 YYEEEE. This CDR3 spans 15 amino acids.

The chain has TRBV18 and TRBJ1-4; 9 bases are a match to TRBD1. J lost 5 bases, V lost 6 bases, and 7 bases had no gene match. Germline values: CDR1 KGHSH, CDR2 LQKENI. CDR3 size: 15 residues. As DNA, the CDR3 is TGTGCCAGCTCCGAACAGGGACAGGGCAATGAAAAACTGTTTTTT. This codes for CASSEQGQGNEKLFF. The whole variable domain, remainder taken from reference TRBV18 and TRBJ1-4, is NAGVMQNPRHLVRRRGQEARLRCSPMKGHSHVYWYRQLPEEGLKFMVYLQKENIIDESGMPKERFSAEFPKEGPSILRIQQVVRGDSAAYFCASSEQGQGNEKLFFGSGTQLSVL.

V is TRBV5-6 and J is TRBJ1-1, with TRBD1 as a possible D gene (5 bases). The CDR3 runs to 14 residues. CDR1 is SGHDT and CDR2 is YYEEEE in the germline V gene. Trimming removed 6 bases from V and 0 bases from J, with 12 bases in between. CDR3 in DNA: TGTGCCAGCATCCCTAAGGGGATGAACACTGAAGCTTTCTTT. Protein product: CASIPKGMNTEAFF. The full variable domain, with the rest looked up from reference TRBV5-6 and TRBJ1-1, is DAGVTQSPTHLIKTRGQQVTLRCSPKSGHDTVSWYQQALGQGPQFIFQYYEEEERQRGNFPDRFSGHQFPNYSSELNVNALLLGDSALYLCASIPKGMNTEAFFGQGTRLTVV.

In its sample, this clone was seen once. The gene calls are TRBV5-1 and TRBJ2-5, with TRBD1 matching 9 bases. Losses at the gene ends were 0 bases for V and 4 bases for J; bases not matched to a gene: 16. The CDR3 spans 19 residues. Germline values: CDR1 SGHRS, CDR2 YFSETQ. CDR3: CASSLGPGTGITSTETQYF. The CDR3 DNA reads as TGCGCCAGCAGCTTGGGTCCCGGGACAGGGATCACTAGTACAGAGACCCAGTACTTC.

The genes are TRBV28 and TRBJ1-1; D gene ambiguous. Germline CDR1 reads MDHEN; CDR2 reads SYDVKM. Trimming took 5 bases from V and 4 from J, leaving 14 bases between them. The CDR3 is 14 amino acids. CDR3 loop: CASSPRPRGTEAFF. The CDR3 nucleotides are TGTGCCAGCAGTCCGAGGCCCCGAGGCACTGAAGCTTTCTTT.